One and the same sample provided the 5 T cell receptor beta chains below, sequenced in a study of T cells in Graves' hyperthyroidism and ophthalmopathy. Amplified TCR beta CDR3 regions derived from RNA transcripts. The HTBI set primed first-round TCR CDR3 RT-PCR. MiXCR was run by TCRdb on the multiplex PCR reads, yielding one entry per CDR3 protein. In the table there are more than 550,000 distinct CDR3 sequences, over 40% of which are singletons. Sequences were obtained from peripheral blood or thyroid tissue (not recorded which). These receptors were taken from an adult man with Graves' disease, either hyperthyroidism or ophthalmopathy (not recorded which).

Remarks on this clonotype: Compared with germline, one end of the junction differs, possibly owing to a read error. This chain uses TRBV7-7 with TRBJ2-7; TRBD2 is a possible D gene (6 bases). CDR3 length equals 13 residues. CDR1 SSHAT and CDR2 FNYEAQ come from the germline V gene (reference sequence). The CDR3 region is CASSTSEGNEQYF. CDR3 coding DNA: TGTGCTAGCAGCACCTCGGAGGGTAACGAGCAGTACTTC. Full variable domain (remainder filled in from reference TRBV7-7 and TRBJ2-7): GAGVSQSPRYKVTKRGQDVTLRCDPISSHATLYWYQQALGQGPEFLTYFNYEAQPDKSGLPSDRFSAERPEGSISTLTIQRTEQRDSAMYRCASSTSEGNEQYFGPGTRLTVT.

There are many counts of this clonotype. This sequence joins TRBV29-1 and TRBJ1-2; no firm D call. Germline V gene sequence: CDR1 SQVTM, CDR2 ANQGSEA. The CDR3 sequence is 14 residues long. Deletions cut 1 base from V and 6 bases from J, with 15 bases between. The CDR3 loop is CSVEVAWRGNGYTF. In DNA form, the CDR3 reads TGCAGCGTTGAAGTGGCGTGGAGAGGGAATGGCTACACCTTC.

The V call is TRBV11-2, the J call TRBJ1-2; D call uncertain. The CDR3 is made up of 11 amino acids. Germline lookup yields CDR1 SGHAT and CDR2 FQNNGV. In DNA, the CDR3 is TGTGCTAGTACGAGGGTGGGGGGCTACACCTTC. It codes for CASTRVGGYTF.

The chain employs TRBV2 and TRBJ1-3, with D perhaps TRBD1 (6 bases). The V gene's germline CDR1 is SNHLY and CDR2 FYNNEI. Deletions cut 4 bases from V and 9 bases from J, with 10 bases between. The CDR3 is 12 residues long. CDR3: CASSAQGITIYF. The DNA for the CDR3 is TGTGCCAGCAGTGCCCAGGGGATCACCATATATTTT.

This clonotype was seen many times. V and J are TRBV20-1 and TRBJ1-6, with 9 bases identical to TRBD1. Trimming at V came to 3 bases and at J to 9 bases, leaving 6 bases not matched to a gene. The CDR3 loop spans 14 amino acids. Germline V gene lookup returns CDR1 DFQATT and CDR2 SNEGSKA (reference sequence). In DNA, the CDR3 is TGCAGTGCTAGGGGGGACAGGGTGGGTTCACCCCTCCACTTT. Protein sequence: CSARGDRVGSPLHF.